The 9 T cell receptor beta chains below come from one sample, sequenced in a study of cytomegalovirus exposure and HLA in healthy donors. This PCR relied on a set of 60 Vbeta primers and 13 Jbeta primers. TCRdb's copy holds only in-frame clones and misses some; the assay was immunoSEQ multiplex PCR. The data contain 85,000 to 95,000 clones, over 60% of them singletons. Sequencing was performed on PBMCs. All receptors derive from a man in his thirties or forties in good health and CMV-seropositive.

The chain joins TRBV7-9 to TRBJ1-4; D unclear. CDR1 and CDR2 (germline): SEHNR, FQNEAQ (reference sequence). The V end lost 3 bases, the J end lost 2 bases, and 16 bases lay between the germline ends. The CDR3 runs 17 residues. The CDR3 DNA sequence: TGTGCCAGCAGCTTTTCCCCACAGCTTATTACTAATGAAAAACTGTTTTTT. This encodes CASSFSPQLITNEKLFF.

This chain links TRBV11-3 with TRBJ2-1, with 9 nucleotides matching TRBD1. V gave up 1 base and J gave up 7 bases; unmatched junction bases: 5. The length of the CDR3 is 15 residues. The germline V gene has CDR1 SGHNT and CDR2 YENEEA. The CDR3 DNA is TGTGCCAGCAGCTTAGTGACAGGGGGTTTTAATGAGCAGTTCTTC. This translates into CASSLVTGGFNEQFF.

The gene calls are TRBV30 and TRBJ2-5; 7 nucleotides align to TRBD1. CDR1 GTSNPN and CDR2 SVGIG come from the germline V gene (reference sequence). V shed 3 bases and J 2 bases; nucleotides not matched to a gene: 6. This CDR3 comprises 14 residues. The chain's CDR3 is CAWRNRDSQETQYF. As DNA, the CDR3 is TGTGCCTGGAGGAACCGGGACAGTCAAGAGACCCAGTACTTC.

This clone was counted once. CDR3 residues: CASSSSSSGGRQFF. For the CDR3, the DNA is TGTGCCAGCAGCTCCAGTAGTAGCGGGGGGAGGCAGTTCTTC. The chain combines TRBV11-2 with TRBJ2-1; the match to TRBD2 covers 10 bases. CDR1 is SGHAT and CDR2 is FQNNGV in the germline V gene. This CDR3 has 14 amino acids. Trimming took 4 bases from V and 12 from J; bases not matched to a gene: 9. The complete variable domain, with remaining parts taken from reference TRBV11-2 and TRBJ2-1, reads EAGVAQSPRYKIIEKRQSVAFWCNPISGHATLYWYQQILGQGPKLLIQFQNNGVVDDSQLPKDRFSAERLKGVDSTLKIQPAKLEDSAVYLCASSSSSSGGRQFFGPGTRLTVL.

Only a few counts were recorded for this clone. The V and J genes are TRBV2 and TRBJ2-2, with 7 bases matching TRBD2. The CDR3 sequence is 16 residues long. Germline V gives CDR1 SNHLY, CDR2 FYNNEI. J was trimmed by 5 bases and V by 6 bases; bases with no gene match: 12. The CDR3 is CASRGGFRGRTGELFF. The CDR3 DNA reads TGTGCCAGCAGGGGGGGGTTCCGGGGTAGGACCGGGGAGCTGTTTTTT.

V usage is TRBV9 and J usage is TRBJ2-5; 11 bases line up with TRBD2. This CDR3 is built from 15 residues. Germline trimming cut 7 bases from V and 5 bases from J; bases unmatched to any gene: 10. The germline V gene encodes CDR1 SGDLS and CDR2 YYNGEE. CDR3 DNA sequence: TGTGCCAGCGGGCCTAGCGGGAGGAGGGGGGAGACCCAGTACTTC. Translation gives CASGPSGRRGETQYF.

The genes are TRBV28 and TRBJ2-7, with 7 bases fitting TRBD1. This CDR3 is built from 17 residues. CDR1 and CDR2 (germline): MDHEN, SYDVKM. V lost 5 bases, J lost 0 bases, and 13 bases stayed unmatched. CDR3 loop: CASSNRAGTVNSYEQYF. DNA for the CDR3: TGTGCCAGCAGTAACCGTGCCGGGACAGTGAACTCCTACGAGCAGTACTTC.

The chain has TRBV7-3 and TRBJ2-2, with 7 bases aligning to TRBD1. Germline CDR1 is SGHTA and CDR2 is FQGTGA. J lost 6 bases, V lost 1 base, and 8 bases had no gene match. This CDR3 has 16 residues. The CDR3 nucleotides read TGTGCCAGCAGCTTAAACTCCCAGGGGGTGGCCGGGGAGCTGTTTTTT. It is translated as CASSLNSQGVAGELFF.

In this sample, this clone turned up many times. Additional DNA sequences in this sample encode the identical CDR3. The chain carries TRBV19 and TRBJ1-4; no definite D call. Trimming pared 6 bases from V and 7 bases from J, leaving 6 bases between. The germline CDR1 and CDR2 sequences are LNHDA and SQIVND (reference sequence). The CDR3 totals 11 residues. As DNA, the CDR3 is TGTGCCAGTAGCTCTGTTGAAAAACTGTTTTTT. Its translation: CASSSVEKLFF.